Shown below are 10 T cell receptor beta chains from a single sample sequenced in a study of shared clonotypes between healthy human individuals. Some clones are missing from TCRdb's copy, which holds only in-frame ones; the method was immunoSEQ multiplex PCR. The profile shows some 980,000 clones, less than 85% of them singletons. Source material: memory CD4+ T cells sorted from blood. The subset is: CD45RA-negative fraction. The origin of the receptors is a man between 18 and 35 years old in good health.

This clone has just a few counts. The DNA of the CDR3 is TGCGCCAGCAGCCTGACAATGACCTATGGCTACACCTTC. Translating gives CASSLTMTYGYTF. This chain uses TRBV5-1 with TRBJ1-2; no clear D. Germline CDR1 and CDR2: SGHRS and YFSETQ. Trimming left V 4 bases short and J 4 bases short, with 11 bases between. The CDR3 extends over 13 amino acids.

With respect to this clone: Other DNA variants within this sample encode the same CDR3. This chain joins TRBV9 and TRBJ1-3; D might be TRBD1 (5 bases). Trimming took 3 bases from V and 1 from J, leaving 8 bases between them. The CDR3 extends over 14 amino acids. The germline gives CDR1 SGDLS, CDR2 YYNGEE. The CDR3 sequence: CASSAQGSGNTIYF. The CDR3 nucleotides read TGTGCCAGCAGCGCCCAGGGTTCTGGAAACACCATATATTTT.

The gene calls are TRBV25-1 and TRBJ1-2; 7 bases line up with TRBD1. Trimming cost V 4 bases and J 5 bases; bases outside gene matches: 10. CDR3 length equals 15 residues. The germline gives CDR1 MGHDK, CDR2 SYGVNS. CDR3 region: CASSGTGANLYGYTF. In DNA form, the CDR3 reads TGTGCCAGCAGTGGTACAGGGGCGAACCTGTATGGCTACACCTTC.

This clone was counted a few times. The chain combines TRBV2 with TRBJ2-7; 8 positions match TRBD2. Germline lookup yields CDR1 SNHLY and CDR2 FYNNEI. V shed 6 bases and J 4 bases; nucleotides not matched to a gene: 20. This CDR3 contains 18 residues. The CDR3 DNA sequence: TGTGCCAGCAGCTCAAACCTCGTGACTAGCGAGAGATGGTACGAGCAGTACTTC. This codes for CASSSNLVTSERWYEQYF.

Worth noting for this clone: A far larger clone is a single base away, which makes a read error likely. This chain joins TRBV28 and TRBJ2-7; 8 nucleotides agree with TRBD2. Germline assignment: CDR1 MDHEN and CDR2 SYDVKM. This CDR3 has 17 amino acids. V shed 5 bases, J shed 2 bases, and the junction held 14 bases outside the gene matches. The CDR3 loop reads CASSAGRGCNLPYEQYF. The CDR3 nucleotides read TGTGCCAGCAGTGCCGGGAGGGGGTGCAACCTTCCCTACGAGCAGTACTTC. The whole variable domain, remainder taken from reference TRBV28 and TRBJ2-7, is DVKVTQSSRYLVKRTGEKVFLECVQDMDHENMFWYRQDPGLGLRLIYFSYDVKMKEKGDIPEGYSVSREKKERFSLILESASTNQTSMYLCASSAGRGCNLPYEQYFGPGTRLTVT.

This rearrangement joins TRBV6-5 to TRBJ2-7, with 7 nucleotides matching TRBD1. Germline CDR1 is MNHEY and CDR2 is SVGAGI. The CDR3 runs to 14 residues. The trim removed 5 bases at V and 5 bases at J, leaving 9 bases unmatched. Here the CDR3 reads CASSRTGTAHEQYF. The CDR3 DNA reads TGTGCCAGCAGTCGAACCGGGACAGCACACGAGCAGTACTTC.

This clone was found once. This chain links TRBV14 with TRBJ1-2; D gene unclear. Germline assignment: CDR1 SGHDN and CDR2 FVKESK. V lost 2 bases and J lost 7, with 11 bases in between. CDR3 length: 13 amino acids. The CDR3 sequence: CASSQRGSSGYTF. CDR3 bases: TGTGCCAGCAGCCAACGAGGCAGCTCTGGCTACACCTTC.

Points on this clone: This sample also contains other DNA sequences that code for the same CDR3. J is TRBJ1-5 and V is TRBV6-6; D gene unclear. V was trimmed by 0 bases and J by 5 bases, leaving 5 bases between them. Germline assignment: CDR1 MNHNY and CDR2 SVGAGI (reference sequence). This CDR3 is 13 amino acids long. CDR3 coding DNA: TGTGCCAGCAGTTACTCATGGGATCAGCCCCAGCATTTT. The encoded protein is CASSYSWDQPQHF.

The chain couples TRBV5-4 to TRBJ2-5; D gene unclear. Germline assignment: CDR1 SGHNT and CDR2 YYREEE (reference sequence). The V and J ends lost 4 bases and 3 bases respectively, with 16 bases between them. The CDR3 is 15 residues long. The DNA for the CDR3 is TGTGCCAGCAGCGCCCGTTTTTTAACCGAAGAGACCCAGTACTTC. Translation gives CASSARFLTEETQYF.

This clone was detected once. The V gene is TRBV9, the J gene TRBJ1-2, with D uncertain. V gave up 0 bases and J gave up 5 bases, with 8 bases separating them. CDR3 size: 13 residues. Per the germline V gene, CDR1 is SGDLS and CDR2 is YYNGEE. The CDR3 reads CASSVEGLYGYTF. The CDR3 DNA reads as TGTGCCAGCAGCGTAGAAGGACTTTATGGCTACACCTTC.